The rows below give T cell receptor beta chains drawn from one sample of a study of cytomegalovirus exposure and HLA in healthy donors. This table comes from immunoSEQ multiplex PCR, and its TCRdb copy is limited to in-frame clones, with some not included. Of 150,000 to 200,000 clones listed, 75% were seen once; the top ten hold approximately 10%. The sequenced material came from PBMCs. All receptors come from a man aged 18 to 30 in good health and CMV-seropositive. The CDR3 runs from the conserved cysteine through the conserved F or W. The D gene is left open where the match is weak.

v_gene,j_gene,d_gene,CDR3aa
TRBV9,TRBJ1-1,.,CASSVGNRVWGEAFF
TRBV15,TRBJ1-1,TRBD1,CATSRGTGYTEAFF
TRBV28,TRBJ1-5,.,CASSLTPPLAAREPQHF
TRBV7-8,TRBJ1-1,TRBD1,CASSFMFRGANTEAFF
TRBV9,TRBJ1-4,.,CASSVGGGPWEKLFF
TRBV29-1,TRBJ2-2,TRBD1,CSVSGTGGAGELFF
TRBV5-6,TRBJ1-1,.,CASSLAAGWPEAFF
TRBV7-2,TRBJ2-1,TRBD2,CASSRKRTSHNEQFF
TRBV10-3,TRBJ1-5,TRBD1,CAISGGQGGQPQHF
TRBV29-1,TRBJ2-3,TRBD2,CSVDATSGRSRLDTQYF
TRBV14,TRBJ2-1,TRBD1,CASSLTPPWTGVDEQFF
TRBV4-1,TRBJ2-1,TRBD2,CASSQDQLAGEVRFF
TRBV6-5,.,.,CASSYPSERTGYEQYF
TRBV28,TRBJ1-1,TRBD1,CASSMRRGQECEAFF
TRBV7-3,TRBJ2-3,.,CASSLQAGDTQYF
TRBV7-2,TRBJ1-2,TRBD1,CASSLVDRGRNGYTF
TRBV28,TRBJ2-7,.,CASSPTTGLISYEQYF
TRBV12-5,TRBJ2-2,.,CASGLSKGGGTGELFF
TRBV7-9,TRBJ2-7,.,CASSPARGTSSSYEQYF
TRBV27,TRBJ1-2,TRBD1,CASSLQGADGYTF
TRBV9,TRBJ2-2,TRBD2,CASSVVGGAGELFF
TRBV28,TRBJ2-5,.,CASTRGETQYF
TRBV19,TRBJ2-1,.,CASKPRENLNEQFF
TRBV5-1,TRBJ1-4,TRBD1,CASSLQTGLVEKLFF
TRBV7-8,TRBJ2-3,TRBD2,CASSIKAGLLSQKDTQYF
TRBV28,TRBJ2-3,TRBD1,CASSTSYRTGPGYTQYF
TRBV5-1,TRBJ2-1,TRBD2,CASSFGTSAEFF
TRBV7-8,TRBJ2-5,TRBD2,CASSLGGRAEETQYF
TRBV15,TRBJ2-5,.,CATSTFSSSETQYF
TRBV5-1,TRBJ2-7,.,CASSLVPGEDEQYF
TRBV19,TRBJ1-5,.,CASSIASQGAQPQHF
TRBV4-1,TRBJ2-1,TRBD2,CASSHVVGGPTDEQFF
TRBV28,TRBJ2-7,.,CASSWSGTYEQYF
TRBV28,TRBJ1-2,.,CASSPPFGIRRARDRPKIGYTF
TRBV6-5,TRBJ1-2,.,CASSPGLNYGYTF
TRBV7-7,TRBJ2-1,.,CASSPRPGTPNPDEQFF
TRBV5-4,TRBJ2-2,TRBD1,CASSLRQGAGTGELFF
TRBV6-4,TRBJ2-7,.,CASSNRHGNEQYF
TRBV7-3,TRBJ2-2,TRBD2,CASSSPRLAGGPGGELFF
TRBV21-1,TRBJ1-5,.,CASSADRANSNQPQHF
TRBV7-2,TRBJ2-5,.,CASSLYRQETQYF